The 29 T cell receptor beta chains presented below share a single source sample, sequenced in a study of T cells after yellow fever vaccination. MiXCR was run by TCRdb on the 5' RACE reads, yielding one entry per CDR3 protein. The sample contains roughly 320,000 distinct CDR3 sequences, about 10% of which appear only once. Sequencing was performed on CD4+ T cells sorted from PBMCs, taken 45 days after the yellow fever booster vaccination. The receptors derive from a man younger than 30 who received the YFV17D yellow fever vaccine.

There are a few counts of this clonotype. The V call is TRBV7-2, the J call TRBJ2-5, with D possibly called TRBD1 or TRBD2 (7 bases each). V lost 5 bases to trimming and J lost 4 bases, with 17 bases between them. Per the germline V gene, CDR1 is SGHTA and CDR2 is FQGNSA. The CDR3 has 15 amino acids. In nucleotides, the CDR3 is TGTGCCAGCAGCCCGCCAGGGGGGGGCGCAGAGACCCAGTACTTC. It codes for CASSPPGGGAETQYF.

The chain couples TRBV7-9 to TRBJ2-1, with 7 bases fitting TRBD2. Germline V gene lookup returns CDR1 SEHNR and CDR2 FQNEAQ (reference sequence). V lost 0 bases and J lost 8; bases outside the gene matches: 1. The length of the CDR3 is 13 residues. The CDR3 is CASSLAGGYEQFF. In nucleotides, the CDR3 is TGTGCCAGCAGCTTAGCGGGGGGGTATGAGCAGTTCTTC.

This clonotype was observed a handful of times. This sequence joins TRBV10-3 and TRBJ1-5; a weak D match, TRBD1 (6 bases). With 3 bases removed from V and 3 bases from J, the gap between germline ends came to 21 bases. Germline values: CDR1 ENHRY, CDR2 SYGVKD. There are 18 residues in the CDR3. CDR3 nucleotides: TGTGCCATCAGTGATTCATTCGGGGGCCAGGGGAACAATCAGCCCCAGCATTTT. Its translation is CAISDSFGGQGNNQPQHF.

This clonotype was seen a few times. The V gene is TRBV20-1, the J gene TRBJ1-5; weak D call: TRBD1 (5 bases). Trimming removed 7 bases at V and 2 bases at J, with 9 bases between. There are 12 residues in the CDR3. Germline-derived CDR1 and CDR2 are DFQATT and SNEGSKA (reference sequence). CDR3 DNA sequence: TGCAGTGGCAGGGAGGGCAATCAGCCCCAGCATTTT. Amino acid sequence: CSGREGNQPQHF.

V is TRBV7-2 and J is TRBJ1-6, with D perhaps matching TRBD1 (6 bases). V lost 5 bases, J lost 9 bases, and 17 bases lay in between. Germline CDR1 is SGHTA and CDR2 is FQGNSA. The CDR3 length is 15 residues. This CDR3 reads CASSPEYRVVSPLHF. Written as DNA, the CDR3 is TGTGCCAGCAGCCCGGAGTACAGGGTAGTTTCACCCCTCCACTTT.

J is TRBJ2-2 and V is TRBV7-3, with unresolved D. The CDR3 spans 13 residues. Germline lookup yields CDR1 SGHTA and CDR2 FQGTGA. V lost 2 bases, J lost 5 bases, and 6 bases lay in between. The CDR3 sequence is CASSLSRTGELFF. The CDR3, as DNA: TGTGCCAGCAGCTTATCCAGAACCGGGGAGCTGTTTTTT.

The chain links TRBV3-1 to TRBJ1-5; no clear D gene. The CDR3 has 15 residues. CDR1 is LGHDT and CDR2 is YNNKEL in the germline V gene (reference sequence). Trimming shortened V by 1 base and J by 3 bases, and 10 bases separated the two germline ends. The CDR3 DNA reads as TGTGCCAGCAGCCAAGGGTACACCCCCAATCAGCCCCAGCATTTT. It is translated as CASSQGYTPNQPQHF.

The chain carries TRBV7-9 and TRBJ1-1; D is ambiguous. The CDR3 length is 12 residues. Germline V gives CDR1 SEHNR, CDR2 FQNEAQ (reference sequence). Between the trimmed V and J ends, which lost 4 bases and 7 bases, there was a span of 10 bases. The chain's CDR3 is CASSSGRIEAFF. CDR3 in DNA: TGTGCCAGCAGCTCCGGACGGATTGAAGCTTTCTTT. The full variable domain, rest sourced from reference TRBV7-9 and TRBJ1-1, is DTGVSQNPRHKITKRGQNVTFRCDPISEHNRLYWYRQTLGQGPEFLTYFQNEAQLEKSRLLSDRFSAERPKGSFSTLEIQRTEQGDSAMYLCASSSGRIEAFFGQGTRLTVV.

This clonotype was seen only once. V is TRBV7-2 and J is TRBJ2-7; a weak D match, TRBD2 (6 bases). The CDR3 totals 13 residues. Trimming took 7 bases from V and 7 from J, leaving 17 bases between them. Germline V lookup: CDR1 SGHTA, CDR2 FQGNSA. CDR3 bases: TGTGCCAGCAACCCGACCGCGGAGGGGGAGCAGTACTTC. It translates to CASNPTAEGEQYF. Using reference TRBV7-2 and TRBJ2-7 for the parts outside the CDR3, the full variable domain is GAGVSQSPSNKVTEKGKDVELRCDPISGHTALYWYRQSLGQGLEFLIYFQGNSAPDKSGLPSDRFSAERTGGSVSTLTIQRTQQEDSAVYLCASNPTAEGEQYFGPGTRLTVT.

This clonotype was counted a few times. CDR3 coding DNA: TGTGCCAGCAGTGGGAGACAGGGGGCCACCGGGGAGCTGTTTTTT. This encodes CASSGRQGATGELFF. The chain links TRBV6-1 to TRBJ2-2, with 10 positions matching TRBD1. The CDR3 totals 15 residues. V lost 4 bases to trimming and J lost 4 bases; unmatched junction nucleotides: 3. CDR1 MNHNS and CDR2 SASEGT come from the germline V gene.

This clonotype was picked up many times. The gene calls are TRBV4-3 and TRBJ2-2; no definite D call. In germline, CDR1 is LGHNA, CDR2 YSLEER. The CDR3 covers 15 residues. Between the trimmed V and J ends, which lost 0 bases and 6 bases, there was a span of 11 bases. DNA for the CDR3: TGCGCCAGCAGCCAAGAACTGTTTGGCGCCGGGGAGCTGTTTTTT. This gives the protein CASSQELFGAGELFF.

This chain joins TRBV6-6 and TRBJ1-1; D possibly corresponds to TRBD1 (5 bases). Per germline, CDR1 MNHNY and CDR2 SVGAGI (reference sequence). This CDR3 has 14 residues. V was shortened by 4 bases and J by 1 base, with 10 bases between the two germline ends. CDR3 sequence (DNA): TGTGCCAGCAGTTCTAGACAGCCGAACACTGAAGCTTTCTTT. This gives the protein CASSSRQPNTEAFF.

This clonotype has a count of ten or more. This chain links TRBV12-3 or TRBV12-4 with TRBJ1-2; 7 nucleotides agree with TRBD1. With 5 bases clipped from V and 4 bases from J, the junction kept 1 base outside the gene matches. This CDR3 has 12 residues. CDR3 nucleotides: TGTGCCAGCAGTCGGGACAGCTATGGCTACACCTTC. This encodes CASSRDSYGYTF.

This clonotype was recorded a few times. The chain employs TRBV2 and TRBJ2-1; the D is unclear. Between the trimmed V and J ends, which lost 4 bases and 7 bases, there was a span of 5 bases. CDR3 length: 11 residues. Germline loops: CDR1 SNHLY, CDR2 FYNNEI. This CDR3 reads CASSGVNEQFF. CDR3 coding DNA: TGTGCCAGCAGTGGTGTAAATGAGCAGTTCTTC.

This rearrangement joins TRBV21-1 to TRBJ2-7. TRBV21-1 is assigned pseudogene status. There are 14 residues in the CDR3. In nucleotides, the CDR3 is TGTGCCAGCGGCCCTTGGGCAGGAAAGCACGAGCAGTACGTC. This translates into CASGPWAGKHEQYV.

This clonotype occurred once. This chain uses TRBV5-1 with TRBJ2-3; the match to TRBD2 covers 10 bases. Germline lookup yields CDR1 SGHRS and CDR2 YFSETQ. Trimming removed 4 bases from V and 0 bases from J; junction bases left unmatched: 2. The CDR3 has 15 residues. Here the CDR3 DNA reads TGCGCCAGCAGCACTAGCGGGGCAAGCACAGATACGCAGTATTTT. It codes for CASSTSGASTDTQYF.

This clonotype was detected a few times. This chain uses TRBV5-6 with TRBJ1-1, with D unresolved. V shed 3 bases and J shed 2 bases, with 11 bases lying between them. This CDR3 spans 14 amino acids. Germline loops: CDR1 SGHDT, CDR2 YYEEEE. The CDR3 sequence: CASSSLGFNTEAFF. The CDR3 DNA reads TGTGCCAGCAGCTCCCTCGGGTTTAACACTGAAGCTTTCTTT.

The J gene is TRBJ2-5, the V gene TRBV7-2; the match to TRBD2 covers 8 bases. The CDR3 is made up of 15 amino acids. CDR1 is SGHTA, CDR2 FQGNSA, per germline. V lost 3 bases to trimming and J lost 5 bases; unmatched junction nucleotides: 8. The CDR3 spells CASSFSGSGVETQYF. In DNA, the CDR3 is TGTGCCAGCAGCTTCTCTGGTAGCGGGGTCGAGACCCAGTACTTC.

The V gene is TRBV7-9, the J gene TRBJ2-7; D is perhaps TRBD1 or TRBD2 (5 bases each). CDR3 size: 13 residues. V lost 4 bases and J lost 7, with 14 bases in between. Germline V gene lookup returns CDR1 SEHNR and CDR2 FQNEAQ (reference sequence). The CDR3 reads CASSSGRFPEQYV. The CDR3 bases are TGTGCCAGCAGCTCGGGACGGTTTCCTGAGCAGTACGTC.

J is TRBJ1-2 and V is TRBV7-2; TRBD1 matches at 9 bases. The V and J ends lost 1 base and 6 bases, in that order; junction bases with no gene match: 9. CDR1 is SGHTA and CDR2 is FQGNSA in the germline V gene. This CDR3 is built from 16 residues. The CDR3 spells CASSLGSGTGSHGYTF. The CDR3 nucleotides read TGTGCCAGCAGCTTAGGGTCCGGGACAGGGAGCCATGGCTACACCTTC.

This clonotype was counted between two and nine times. Sequence at one end of the junction differs from germline and may be a read error. The chain employs TRBV3-1 and TRBJ1-1, with TRBD1 matching over 9 bases. The CDR3 consists of 15 residues. Per germline, CDR1 LGHDT and CDR2 YNNKEL (reference sequence). The CDR3 DNA reads TGCGCCAGCAGCCAAGGGGGACAGGGGAACACTGAAGCTTTCTTT. Translated: CASSQGGQGNTEAFF.

The chain has TRBV7-9 and TRBJ1-5; 7 positions match TRBD1. This CDR3 has 13 amino acids. Germline V gene sequence: CDR1 SEHNR, CDR2 FQNEAQ (reference sequence). The V segment lost 5 bases and the J segment 6 bases; nucleotides outside the gene matches: 4. The DNA of the CDR3 is TGTGCCAGCAGCGCGGACAGGTTTCAGCCCCAGCATTTT. Amino acid sequence: CASSADRFQPQHF.

V gene TRBV11-1 combines with J gene TRBJ2-3; 7 bases line up with TRBD1. V dropped 5 bases and J dropped 2; count of bases not matched to a gene: 16. Germline V gene sequence: CDR1 SGHAT, CDR2 FQDESV (reference sequence). The CDR3 has 18 residues. CDR3 amino acids: CASSRSPGLGQDTDTQYF. The CDR3 nucleotides are TGTGCCAGCAGCCGATCTCCGGGCCTAGGACAGGACACAGATACGCAGTATTTT.

This clonotype has only a few counts. V usage is TRBV30 and J usage is TRBJ1-1; D is undetermined. CDR3 length: 13 residues. Germline CDR1 reads GTSNPN; CDR2 reads SVGIG (reference sequence). V dropped 1 base and J dropped 0 bases, with 6 bases sitting between them. Written as DNA, the CDR3 is TGTGCCTGGAGTGCGCAGCTGAACACTGAAGCTTTCTTT. As protein: CAWSAQLNTEAFF.

The chain has TRBV7-2 and TRBJ2-2; no clear D gene. The CDR3 has 14 residues. Germline values: CDR1 SGHTA, CDR2 FQGNSA. V lost 0 bases to trimming and J lost 6 bases, with 8 bases between them. The CDR3 loop reads CASSLAVYSGELFF. In DNA form, the CDR3 reads TGTGCCAGCAGCTTAGCTGTCTATTCCGGGGAGCTGTTTTTT. The complete variable domain, with remaining parts taken from reference TRBV7-2 and TRBJ2-2, reads GAGVSQSPSNKVTEKGKDVELRCDPISGHTALYWYRQSLGQGLEFLIYFQGNSAPDKSGLPSDRFSAERTGGSVSTLTIQRTQQEDSAVYLCASSLAVYSGELFFGEGSRLTVL.

This CDR3 is CASTYQGNRGDTEAFF. CDR3 nucleotides: TGTGCCAGCACCTACCAAGGGAACAGGGGGGACACTGAAGCTTTCTTT. The chain combines TRBV6-6 with TRBJ1-1, with TRBD1 identical over 8 bases. This CDR3 region has 16 residues. With V trimmed by 7 bases and J by 3 bases, 13 bases remained unmatched. The germline CDR1 and CDR2 sequences are MNHNY and SVGAGI (reference sequence).

The sample holds a few counts of this clonotype. This chain joins TRBV11-3 and TRBJ2-5, with D unclear. Trimming removed 5 bases from V and 0 bases from J, with 7 bases in between. There are 13 residues in the CDR3. Germline V gene sequence: CDR1 SGHNT, CDR2 YENEEA. The CDR3 nucleotides read TGTGCCAGCAGCACCGACAACCAAGAGACCCAGTACTTC. Its translation: CASSTDNQETQYF.

The V and J genes are TRBV12-3 or TRBV12-4 and TRBJ1-6; D not resolved. V shed 6 bases and J shed 10 bases, with 19 bases lying between them. CDR3 length equals 15 residues. The CDR3 DNA reads TGTGCCAGCAGCCCCTCAATGGGCTGGTTGTCACCCCTCCACTTT. Translating it yields CASSPSMGWLSPLHF.

This clonotype came up a few times. The chain combines TRBV2 with TRBJ2-5, with 7 bases that match TRBD2. The CDR3 sequence is 13 residues long. With 4 bases clipped from V and 1 base from J, the junction kept 0 bases outside the gene matches. Germline CDR1 reads SNHLY; CDR2 reads FYNNEI. CDR3 region: CASSGEGQETQYF. In DNA form, the CDR3 reads TGTGCCAGCAGTGGGGAGGGCCAAGAGACCCAGTACTTC.